Shown below are 29 T cell receptor beta chains from a single sample sequenced in a study of T-cell reconstitution after alpha-beta-depleted transplantation in children. During its preparation, the TCRbeta library received unique molecular identifiers. TCRdb called the PCR reads again in MiXCR, with one record for every CDR3 protein. The sample includes about 980,000 distinct CDR3 sequences, about 30% of them seen just once. The source material was PBMCs, mostly from graft donor cells, sampled 360 days after TCRalphabeta/CD19-depleted stem cell transplant. Receptors were obtained from a boy in the first two years of life who had a stem cell transplant for SCID, so the T cells may come from the graft donor.

The sample holds a few counts of this clonotype. The chain combines TRBV9 with TRBJ2-3; the D gene is possibly TRBD1 (5 bases). Trimming shortened V by 6 bases and J by 5 bases, and 19 bases separated the two germline ends. The CDR3 has 15 amino acids. CDR1 SGDLS and CDR2 YYNGEE come from the germline V gene. The CDR3, as DNA: TGTGCCAGCAACCCAAATAGGGGTTTCGGAGATACGCAGTATTTT. Its protein is CASNPNRGFGDTQYF.

This chain links TRBV11-2 with TRBJ1-1; D gene unclear. The CDR3 consists of 15 residues. The V end was cut by 5 bases, the J end by 0 bases, with 13 bases between. Germline CDR1 SGHAT, CDR2 FQNNGV. The CDR3 reads CASSPSPWMNTEAFF. DNA for the CDR3: TGTGCCAGCAGCCCCAGCCCCTGGATGAACACTGAAGCTTTCTTT.

This chain uses TRBV14 with TRBJ2-1; unclear D gene. Germline V CDR1 and CDR2: SGHDN, FVKESK. Trimming cost V 1 base and J 11 bases, with 9 bases left between them. The CDR3 covers 12 residues. CDR3 residues: CASSQAGVKQFF. DNA for the CDR3: TGTGCCAGCAGCCAAGCCGGAGTAAAGCAGTTCTTC.

V is TRBV7-8 and J is TRBJ1-1, with D hard to call. This CDR3 is built from 14 residues. Trimming shortened V by 0 bases and J by 1 base, and 6 bases separated the two germline ends. The germline V gene has CDR1 SGHVS and CDR2 FQNEAQ. CDR3 bases: TGTGCCAGCAGCTTAGCTTGGAGGAACACTGAAGCTTTCTTT. Translation gives CASSLAWRNTEAFF.

This chain joins TRBV2 and TRBJ2-1; 9 nucleotides align to TRBD2. V shed 6 bases, J shed 5 bases, and the junction held 5 bases outside the gene matches. CDR3 length: 14 amino acids. Germline V gene lookup returns CDR1 SNHLY and CDR2 FYNNEI. The CDR3 spells CASRIRLADNEQFF. The DNA for the CDR3 is TGTGCCAGCAGAATCCGACTAGCGGACAATGAGCAGTTCTTC. Full variable domain (rest looked up from reference TRBV2 and TRBJ2-1): EPEVTQTPSHQVTQMGQEVILRCVPISNHLYFYWYRQILGQKVEFLVSFYNNEISEKSEIFDDQFSVERPDGSNFTLKIRSTKLEDSAMYFCASRIRLADNEQFFGPGTRLTVL.

This clonotype was detected a few times. The V call is TRBV27, the J call TRBJ2-5; unclear D gene. The CDR3 has 14 amino acids. Germline lookup yields CDR1 MNHEY and CDR2 SMNVEV (reference sequence). V was shortened by 2 bases and J by 5 bases, with 12 bases between the two germline ends. The CDR3 is CASSLGQHGETQYF. CDR3 nucleotides: TGTGCCAGCAGTTTAGGGCAGCATGGGGAGACCCAGTACTTC.

This rearrangement joins TRBV7-7 to TRBJ2-5; weak D call: TRBD2 (5 bases). Between the trimmed V and J ends, which lost 5 bases and 4 bases, there was a span of 17 bases. This CDR3 contains 15 residues. CDR1 SSHAT and CDR2 FNYEAQ come from the germline V gene (reference sequence). The CDR3 sequence: CASSPVVRGRETQYF. CDR3 coding DNA: TGTGCCAGCAGCCCCGTTGTCCGGGGTCGAGAGACCCAGTACTTC.

The chain uses TRBV5-1 and TRBJ1-1; the D is unclear. This CDR3 has 14 residues. V shed 4 bases and J shed 4 bases, with 14 bases lying between them. From germline, CDR1 is SGHRS and CDR2 YFSETQ. The CDR3 region has the DNA TGCGCCAGCAGCCCTTGGAAGGACGGCACTGAAGCTTTCTTT. Translating gives CASSPWKDGTEAFF.

The chain combines TRBV27 with TRBJ2-1; TRBD2 matches at 13 bases. Unmatched junction bases numbered 7, after V lost 8 bases and J lost 0 bases. The germline CDR1 and CDR2 sequences are MNHEY and SMNVEV (reference sequence). The CDR3 length is 17 residues. DNA for the CDR3: TGTGCCAGCTGGACTAGCGGGGGCTTTAGCTCCTACAATGAGCAGTTCTTC. As protein: CASWTSGGFSSYNEQFF.

This clonotype appeared a few times. The genes are TRBV20-1 and TRBJ2-7; D perhaps matches TRBD2 (5 bases). The CDR3 sequence is 15 residues long. The germline gives CDR1 DFQATT, CDR2 SNEGSKA (reference sequence). V lost 4 bases and J lost 5, with 21 bases in between. The CDR3 DNA follows: TGCAGTGCTATCCAAGGTCGGGCCTCGAGGGACGAGCAGTACTTC. It encodes CSAIQGRASRDEQYF.

This clonotype was found a few times. The chain recombines TRBV29-1 with TRBJ2-3, with TRBD2 matching over 9 bases. This CDR3 region has 13 residues. The germline CDR1 and CDR2 sequences are SQVTM and ANQGSEA. V was pared by 8 bases and J by 3 bases, with 6 bases of the junction left unmatched. The CDR3 DNA follows: TGCAGCTCAAGAGGACTAGCGACAGATACGCAGTATTTT. Translating gives CSSRGLATDTQYF.

The V call is TRBV5-1, the J call TRBJ2-7, with 8 bases fitting TRBD2. The V gene's germline CDR1 is SGHRS and CDR2 YFSETQ. With V trimmed by 4 bases and J by 4 bases, 13 bases remained unmatched. The CDR3 is 16 amino acids. CDR3 in DNA: TGCGCCAGCAGCCCGAAGCAAGCTAGCGGGTCGTACGAGCAGTACTTC. Translated, it gives CASSPKQASGSYEQYF.

The chain employs TRBV5-1 and TRBJ1-3, with TRBD1 as a possible D gene (6 bases). Looked up from germline, CDR1 is SGHRS and CDR2 is YFSETQ. The germline V and J ends were trimmed by 0 bases and 2 bases, with 9 bases remaining between them. The CDR3 runs to 15 residues. Here the CDR3 reads CASSLGDTAGNTIYF. The CDR3 nucleotides are TGCGCCAGCAGCTTGGGGGACACTGCTGGAAACACCATATATTTT.

This clonotype occurred a few times. This rearrangement joins TRBV20-1 to TRBJ1-4; maybe TRBD1 (6 bases). V lost 5 bases and J 4 bases, leaving 14 bases between the germline ends. The germline CDR1 and CDR2 sequences are DFQATT and SNEGSKA (reference sequence). CDR3 length: 14 amino acids. The CDR3 here is CSARDTQSNEKLFF. The CDR3 nucleotides read TGCAGTGCTCGGGACACCCAAAGTAATGAAAAACTGTTTTTT.

The sample holds a few counts of this clonotype. J is TRBJ2-7 and V is TRBV7-3, with unresolved D. Germline lookup yields CDR1 SGHTA and CDR2 FQGTGA. V lost 5 bases and J 4 bases, leaving 12 bases between the germline ends. The CDR3 is 13 residues long. The CDR3, as DNA: TGTGCCAGCAGCCAGAGCTCAGGATACGAGCAGTACTTC. Translated: CASSQSSGYEQYF. Together with reference TRBV7-3 and TRBJ2-7, the CDR3 gives the full variable domain: GAGVSQTPSNKVTEKGKYVELRCDPISGHTALYWYRQSLGQGPEFLIYFQGTGAADDSGLPNDRFFAVRPEGSVSTLKIQRTERGDSAVYLCASSQSSGYEQYFGPGTRLTVT.

This CDR3 is CASSIMHSGANVLTF. DNA for the CDR3: TGTGCCAGTAGTATTATGCACTCTGGGGCCAACGTCCTGACTTTC. This chain connects TRBV19 to TRBJ2-6; D unclear. In germline, CDR1 is LNHDA, CDR2 SQIVND (reference sequence). The V and J ends lost 3 bases and 0 bases respectively, with 6 bases between them. The CDR3 is 15 amino acids.

The V gene is TRBV7-8, the J gene TRBJ2-7; D tentatively reads TRBD1 or TRBD2 (5 bases each). CDR1 is SGHVS and CDR2 is FQNEAQ in the germline V gene. This CDR3 spans 16 amino acids. With 5 bases removed from V and 2 bases from J, the gap between germline ends came to 19 bases. CDR3 nucleotide sequence: TGTGCCAGCAGCACAACCTCCGGGACCCCTCCCTACGAGCAGTACTTC. It translates to CASSTTSGTPPYEQYF.

J is TRBJ2-6 and V is TRBV5-1, with D unclear. The germline CDR1 and CDR2 sequences are SGHRS and YFSETQ. The V gene lost 3 bases and the J gene lost 2 bases, with 12 bases spanning the gap. The CDR3 has 16 residues. As DNA, the CDR3 is TGCGCCAGCAGCTCCACGTCCGCGGCTGGGGCCAACGTCCTGACTTTC. Protein sequence: CASSSTSAAGANVLTF. Full variable domain (outside the CDR3, taken from reference TRBV5-1 and TRBJ2-6): KAGVTQTPRYLIKTRGQQVTLSCSPISGHRSVSWYQQTPGQGLQFLFEYFSETQRNKGNFPGRFSGRQFSNSRSEMNVSTLELGDSALYLCASSSTSAAGANVLTFGAGSRLTVL.

The V and J genes are TRBV4-1 and TRBJ2-4; 9 bases are shared with TRBD2. Germline V gene data show CDR1 as MGHRA and CDR2 as YSYEKL. Trimming at V came to 0 bases and at J to 5 bases, leaving 11 bases not matched to a gene. The CDR3 runs 18 residues. Here the CDR3 reads CASSQDSGLAGFQNIQYF. The CDR3 nucleotides read TGCGCCAGCAGCCAAGATAGTGGGCTAGCGGGATTCCAAAACATTCAGTACTTC.

The sample holds many counts of this clonotype. V and J are TRBV2 and TRBJ2-2, with D tentatively TRBD1 (6 bases). This CDR3 contains 20 residues. Germline assignment: CDR1 SNHLY and CDR2 FYNNEI. The ends were cut back, 6 bases at V and 0 bases at J, with 26 bases in the middle. The DNA of the CDR3 is TGTGCCAGCAGCTACGACAGGTTGCCTGTCCAGACCTCGAACACCGGGGAGCTGTTTTTT. Residues: CASSYDRLPVQTSNTGELFF.

This clonotype was counted between two and nine times. The DNA for the CDR3 is TGTGCCGCCCAGGGAAAGGGGGCGGTTCCCCCCTACACCTTC. This encodes CAAQGKGAVPPYTF. The rearrangement uses TRBV6-1 and TRBJ1-2; 7 positions match TRBD1. CDR1 and CDR2 (germline): MNHNS, SASEGT. This CDR3 is built from 14 residues. V was pared by 11 bases and J by 10 bases, with 19 bases of the junction left unmatched.

This clonotype was observed a few times. V and J are TRBV6-2 or TRBV6-3 and TRBJ2-7; TRBD1 matches 8 bases. Germline V gene data show CDR1 as MNHEY and CDR2 as SVGEGT. CDR3 size: 14 residues. The V segment lost 7 bases and the J segment 5 bases; nucleotides outside the gene matches: 10. CDR3 coding DNA: TGTGCCAGCATGAAGGACAGGGCATCCCACGAGCAGTACTTC. As protein: CASMKDRASHEQYF.

The rearrangement uses TRBV5-1 and TRBJ1-2; D call uncertain. V lost 3 bases and J 3 bases, leaving 9 bases between the germline ends. The germline V gene has CDR1 SGHRS and CDR2 YFSETQ. The CDR3 is 13 amino acids. CDR3 coding DNA: TGCGCCAGCAGCTCCATGACGGACTATGGCTACACCTTC. It specifies CASSSMTDYGYTF.

The chain uses TRBV6-4 and TRBJ2-5; tentatively, D is TRBD2 (5 bases). The V end lost 4 bases, the J end lost 5 bases, and 11 bases lay between the germline ends. The germline V gene has CDR1 MRHNA and CDR2 SNTAGT. CDR3 size: 13 residues. CDR3 nucleotides: TGTGCCAGCAGTGTTGACTACGGGGAGACCCAGTACTTC. Translation gives CASSVDYGETQYF.

The J gene is TRBJ2-5, the V gene TRBV4-2; 11 bases are shared with TRBD2. After removal of 3 bases from V and 2 bases from J, the junction contained 8 bases not matched to a gene. This CDR3 spans 17 amino acids. Germline-derived CDR1 and CDR2 are LGHNA and YNFKEQ. CDR3 amino acids: CASSHIAGGPSQETQYF. DNA of the CDR3: TGTGCCAGCAGCCATATAGCGGGGGGGCCCTCTCAAGAGACCCAGTACTTC.

The sample holds a few counts of this clonotype. The rearrangement links TRBV7-2 to TRBJ2-7, with D perhaps TRBD2 (6 bases). CDR3 length: 17 residues. From germline, CDR1 is SGHTA and CDR2 FQGNSA. The germline V and J ends were trimmed by 0 bases and 0 bases, with 15 bases remaining between them. In DNA, the CDR3 is TGTGCCAGCAGCTTAGCGCCGACTAGTTACGACTCCTACGAGCAGTACTTC. The encoded protein is CASSLAPTSYDSYEQYF.

This clonotype was counted only a few times. The chain recombines TRBV7-9 with TRBJ2-5, with a possible D match to TRBD2 (6 bases). V lost 1 base and J 2 bases, leaving 11 bases between the germline ends. This CDR3 is built from 15 residues. Germline values: CDR1 SEHNR, CDR2 FQNEAQ (reference sequence). In nucleotides, the CDR3 is TGTGCCAGCAGCTTAGGGAGGGCGCTACAAGAGACCCAGTACTTC. Its translation is CASSLGRALQETQYF.

The chain employs TRBV7-2 and TRBJ1-2, with a tentative D call TRBD1 (5 bases). The CDR3 length is 16 residues. In germline, CDR1 is SGHTA, CDR2 FQGNSA. V dropped 5 bases and J dropped 0 bases, with 16 bases sitting between them. The CDR3: CASSPISRGPNYGYTF. The CDR3, as DNA: TGTGCCAGCAGCCCCATTTCGAGGGGTCCTAACTATGGCTACACCTTC.

This CDR3 reads CASSFYRDRPYEQYF. The CDR3 coding sequence is TGTGCCAGCAGTTTTTACCGGGACAGACCCTACGAGCAGTACTTC. The chain joins TRBV27 to TRBJ2-7, with TRBD1 identical over 7 bases. J gave up 2 bases and V 3 bases, and 7 bases lay outside the gene matches. The CDR3 totals 15 residues. From germline, CDR1 is MNHEY and CDR2 SMNVEV (reference sequence).